This T cell receptor (beta chain) was obtained from a study of cytomegalovirus exposure and HLA in healthy donors. Broader study findings: CMV antigen specificity of a few CMV-associated chains was confirmed in vitro. According to the study, about 180 TCR beta chains were cytomegalovirus-associated.

In regard to this clone: The target antigen is unknown.

The protocol was immunoSEQ multiplex PCR, while the TCRdb copy is restricted to in-frame clones and leaves out a portion. Here the sample spans a few hundred thousand clones, about nine tenths being singletons. Trimming pared 2 bases from V and 4 bases from J, leaving 11 bases between. The germline V gene has CDR1 MNHEY and CDR2 SVGAGI. The length of the CDR3 is 14 residues. The J gene is TRBJ1-2, the V gene TRBV6-5; D gene unclear. Sequencing input: PBMCs. The TCR was taken from a woman between 18 and 30 years old in good health and CMV-seronegative. The DNA of the CDR3 is TGTGCCAGCAGTTACCGGGCGGGAGGCTATGGCTACACCTTC. This gives the protein CASSYRAGGYGYTF.